These 30 T cell receptor beta chains were sequenced from one sample in a study of shared clonotypes between healthy human individuals. TCRdb's copy holds only in-frame clones and misses some; the assay was immunoSEQ multiplex PCR. The data contain about 490,000 clones, 76% of them singletons. The specimen sequenced was PBMCs. The source is a woman in her thirties or forties in good health. Some clones in this sample may be carry-over from other donors' samples.

Remarks on this clone: This likely stems from a read error, as it lies one base from a far larger clone. The same CDR3 also results from other DNA sequences found in this sample. The chain couples TRBV5-6 to TRBJ2-5; TRBD2 is a possible D gene (6 bases). The CDR3 contains 16 residues. From germline, CDR1 is SGHDT and CDR2 YYEEEE. The V end lost 4 bases, the J end lost 5 bases, and 21 bases lay between the germline ends. The CDR3 coding sequence is TGTGCCAGCAGCCCGCGGGGTGGGCCTTCCGAGGAGACCCAGTACTTC. It is translated as CASSPRGGPSEETQYF.

The chain couples TRBV5-1 to TRBJ2-2, with 16 positions matching TRBD2. This CDR3 is 15 amino acids long. Per germline, CDR1 SGHRS and CDR2 YFSETQ. V shed 4 bases, J shed 6 bases, and the junction held 0 bases outside the gene matches. The CDR3 DNA sequence: TGCGCCAGCAGCGGGACTAGCGGGAGGGCCGGGGAGCTGTTTTTT. Translated, it gives CASSGTSGRAGELFF.

This chain uses TRBV7-3 with TRBJ2-7; no definite D call. Germline V gene lookup returns CDR1 SGHTA and CDR2 FQGTGA. Trimming removed 2 bases at V and 2 bases at J, with 13 bases between. This CDR3 region has 15 residues. CDR3 in DNA: TGTGCCAGCAGCTTAGAGGCTAGACGACCCTACGAGCAGTACTTC. It translates to CASSLEARRPYEQYF. Using reference TRBV7-3 and TRBJ2-7 for the parts outside the CDR3, the full variable domain is GAGVSQTPSNKVTEKGKYVELRCDPISGHTALYWYRQSLGQGPEFLIYFQGTGAADDSGLPNDRFFAVRPEGSVSTLKIQRTERGDSAVYLCASSLEARRPYEQYFGPGTRLTVT.

The chain uses TRBV6-6 and TRBJ1-2; D remains ambiguous. This CDR3 has 14 amino acids. V was pared by 3 bases and J by 4 bases, with 12 bases between. Germline V gene data show CDR1 as MNHNY and CDR2 as SVGAGI (reference sequence). CDR3 amino acids: CASSYEATSYGYTF. Written as DNA, the CDR3 is TGTGCCAGCAGTTATGAAGCCACCTCCTATGGCTACACCTTC.

Written as DNA, the CDR3 is TGTGCCAGCAGCTCCGGGACTAGCGGGAGCGACGAGCAGTACTTC. Protein product: CASSSGTSGSDEQYF. The chain is built from TRBV7-6 and TRBJ2-5; TRBD2 matches 14 bases. Matching the DNA end better, TRBJ2-7 makes the J call doubtful. The CDR3 loop spans 15 amino acids. CDR1 is SGHVS, CDR2 FNYEAQ, per germline.

The sample holds one count of this clone. V and J are TRBV4-2 and TRBJ2-7; TRBD2 is a possible D gene (5 bases). The CDR3 sequence is 15 residues long. Germline V gene data show CDR1 as LGHNA and CDR2 as YNFKEQ. Trimming cost V 0 bases and J 2 bases, with 11 bases left between them. CDR3 DNA: TGTGCCAGCAGCCAAGACACGGGAACAGCCTACGAGCAGTACTTC. This sequence encodes CASSQDTGTAYEQYF.

The DNA of the CDR3 is TGTGCCAGCAGTTTCAAGGCAGGGGGATACGAGCAGTTCTTC. Translated: CASSFKAGGYEQFF. This chain joins TRBV27 and TRBJ2-1; 7 bases align to TRBD1. Trimming removed 3 bases from V and 10 bases from J; junction bases left unmatched: 9. This CDR3 contains 14 residues. Germline CDR1 reads MNHEY; CDR2 reads SMNVEV (reference sequence).

Note on this clone: The likely explanation is a read error, given a far larger clone one base away. The chain has TRBV29-1 and TRBJ1-2; weak D call: TRBD1 (5 bases). The V gene's germline CDR1 is SQVTM and CDR2 ANQGSEA. This CDR3 is 13 amino acids long. V was pared by 7 bases and J by 8 bases, with 20 bases between. The DNA of the CDR3 is TGCAGCGCTGACATTGCGGGTACAGGCGGCTACACCTTC. It translates to CSADIAGTGGYTF.

The J gene is TRBJ2-7, the V gene TRBV7-2, with D maybe TRBD2 (6 bases). CDR1 is SGHTA, CDR2 FQGNSA, per germline. V lost 4 bases and J lost 2, with 18 bases in between. The CDR3 has 16 amino acids. CDR3 in DNA: TGTGCCAGCAGCTCGAGGACTACATCTTCGACCTACGAGCAGTACTTC. Translated: CASSSRTTSSTYEQYF.

The chain employs TRBV19 and TRBJ2-5; no reliable D call. Trimming stripped 3 bases from V and 5 bases from J, with 13 bases between. The V gene's germline CDR1 is LNHDA and CDR2 SQIVND (reference sequence). The CDR3 covers 14 residues. This chain's CDR3 is CASSIIGFGETQYF. CDR3 nucleotides: TGTGCCAGTAGTATTATCGGGTTCGGGGAGACCCAGTACTTC.

The chain couples TRBV7-9 to TRBJ2-6, with D maybe TRBD1 (5 bases). This CDR3 is built from 18 residues. The germline CDR1 and CDR2 sequences are SEHNR and FQNEAQ (reference sequence). Deletions cut 1 base from V and 3 bases from J, with 16 bases between. The CDR3 nucleotides read TGTGCCAGCAGCTTAGTCATGGGTTTCAGGGTTGGGGCCAACGTCCTGACTTTC. It encodes CASSLVMGFRVGANVLTF.

The chain has TRBV2 and TRBJ2-1, with D hard to call. CDR3 length: 12 residues. Per the germline V gene, CDR1 is SNHLY and CDR2 is FYNNEI. Trimming removed 5 bases from V and 10 bases from J, with 12 bases in between. This chain's CDR3 is CASSSLAVEQFF. For the CDR3, the DNA is TGTGCCAGCAGTTCATTAGCTGTAGAGCAGTTCTTC.

This clone turned up a few times. The rearrangement uses TRBV20-1 and TRBJ2-7; D is undetermined. Germline values: CDR1 DFQATT, CDR2 SNEGSKA (reference sequence). The CDR3 has 11 amino acids. V was shortened by 1 base and J by 2 bases, with 3 bases between the two germline ends. This CDR3 reads CSARVTYEQYF. The CDR3 nucleotides read TGCAGTGCTAGAGTAACCTACGAGCAGTACTTC.

The V call is TRBV9, the J call TRBJ2-7, with D possibly being TRBD2 (6 bases). The CDR3 loop spans 16 amino acids. Germline V gene data show CDR1 as SGDLS and CDR2 as YYNGEE. V lost 4 bases and J 7 bases, leaving 24 bases between the germline ends. In DNA form, the CDR3 reads TGTGCCAGCAGCCGATGGGACTCCCGCCCCCAGTATGAGCAGTACTTC. Its protein product is CASSRWDSRPQYEQYF.

The chain combines TRBV4-2 with TRBJ2-1; 11 positions agree with TRBD2. Trimming cost V 2 bases and J 7 bases; bases outside gene matches: 4. Germline V CDR1 and CDR2: LGHNA, YNFKEQ. CDR3 length: 15 amino acids. The CDR3 here is CASSQRRTSGNEQFF. As DNA, the CDR3 is TGTGCCAGCAGCCAAAGAAGGACTAGCGGGAATGAGCAGTTCTTC.

V gene TRBV7-9 combines with J gene TRBJ1-1; 12 bases are a match to TRBD1. This CDR3 is built from 16 residues. Germline V gene sequence: CDR1 SEHNR, CDR2 FQNEAQ (reference sequence). V was pared by 2 bases and J by 6 bases, with 7 bases of the junction left unmatched. The CDR3 sequence is CASSLPRGQGASEAFF. CDR3 DNA: TGTGCCAGCAGCTTACCAAGGGGACAGGGGGCGTCTGAAGCTTTCTTT.

The chain links TRBV7-2 to TRBJ2-1, with a weak D call TRBD1 (6 bases). The V end was cut by 2 bases, the J end by 8 bases, with 16 bases between. Germline CDR1 reads SGHTA; CDR2 reads FQGNSA. This CDR3 comprises 15 residues. The DNA for the CDR3 is TGTGCCAGCAGCTTAAGTCAGGGGTTAGGGGATGAGCAGTTCTTC. Translation gives CASSLSQGLGDEQFF.

The rearrangement links TRBV19 to TRBJ2-7, with 10 bases lining up with TRBD2. The CDR3 length is 15 residues. The V and J ends lost 4 bases and 6 bases, in that order; junction bases with no gene match: 9. Germline CDR1 LNHDA, CDR2 SQIVND (reference sequence). The CDR3 region is CASSTQAGGPLEQYF. As DNA, the CDR3 is TGTGCCAGTAGTACGCAAGCGGGAGGGCCTCTCGAGCAGTACTTC.

The chain is built from TRBV10-3 and TRBJ2-7, with 7 bases matching TRBD1. CDR3 size: 15 residues. Looked up from germline, CDR1 is ENHRY and CDR2 is SYGVKD. After removal of 0 bases from V and 6 bases from J, the junction contained 8 bases not matched to a gene. The CDR3: CAISESREGASEQYF. CDR3 DNA sequence: TGTGCCATCAGTGAGTCTCGAGAGGGGGCTTCCGAGCAGTACTTC.

Details on this clone: The junction does not match germline at one end; this may be a read error. The CDR3 loop reads CASSPGQGLLPRGF. Written as DNA, the CDR3 is TGTGCCAGCAGCCCCGGACAGGGCCTTCTACCCAGGGGATTT. The chain carries TRBV7-8 and TRBJ1-1, with TRBD1 identical over 8 bases. CDR3 length equals 14 residues. Germline V gene data show CDR1 as SGHVS and CDR2 as FQNEAQ.

The chain recombines TRBV4-2 with TRBJ2-2; D is perhaps TRBD2 (5 bases). Trimming stripped 2 bases from V and 0 bases from J, with 7 bases between. CDR1 is LGHNA, CDR2 YNFKEQ, per germline. The CDR3 extends over 15 amino acids. This CDR3 reads CASSQRGTNTGELFF. The CDR3 nucleotides are TGTGCCAGCAGCCAACGGGGAACGAACACCGGGGAGCTGTTTTTT.

This clone showed up many times. Other nucleotide sequences in the sample specify the same CDR3. The CDR3: CASRRSGESADTQYF. The CDR3 nucleotides read TGCGCCAGCAGACGCAGCGGGGAGTCCGCAGATACGCAGTATTTT. J is TRBJ2-3 and V is TRBV5-1; 7 nucleotides line up with TRBD2. Germline CDR1 and CDR2: SGHRS and YFSETQ. The CDR3 sequence is 15 residues long. V lost 5 bases and J lost 4; bases outside the gene matches: 10.

Only one count was recorded for this clone. The chain employs TRBV18 and TRBJ2-7, with D perhaps TRBD1 or TRBD2 (5 bases each). V was trimmed by 2 bases and J by 1 base, leaving 18 bases between them. Per germline, CDR1 KGHSH and CDR2 LQKENI. CDR3 size: 17 residues. CDR3 sequence (DNA): TGTGCCAGCTCACCAGGACGGGGCGCCTTGGGATCCTACGAGCAGTACTTC. This gives the protein CASSPGRGALGSYEQYF.

The rearrangement uses TRBV6-5 and TRBJ1-1; TRBD1 matches at 12 bases. The V gene end was trimmed by 0 bases and the J gene end by 4 bases; junction bases not matched to a gene: 3. The CDR3 sequence is 16 residues long. Germline V gene data show CDR1 as MNHEY and CDR2 as SVGAGI. The CDR3 DNA reads as TGTGCCAGCAGTTACTCGGGGACAGGGGGCCCCACTGAAGCTTTCTTT. Translation: CASSYSGTGGPTEAFF.

This rearrangement joins TRBV29-1 to TRBJ2-3, with D tentatively TRBD2 (5 bases). Deletions cut 6 bases from V and 5 bases from J, with 15 bases between. Germline V gives CDR1 SQVTM, CDR2 ANQGSEA. CDR3 length: 13 amino acids. The CDR3 nucleotides are TGCAGCGTCTCGGACCCGGGGAGAGATACGCAGTATTTT. Translating gives CSVSDPGRDTQYF.

V usage is TRBV7-8 and J usage is TRBJ2-1; the D gene is possibly TRBD1 (6 bases). CDR1 and CDR2 from the germline V gene are SGHVS and FQNEAQ. CDR3 length: 16 amino acids. Trimming left V 2 bases short and J 4 bases short, with 15 bases between. In DNA form, the CDR3 reads TGTGCCAGCAGCTTAACCCGGGACACCTTTTACAATGAGCAGTTCTTC. Amino acids: CASSLTRDTFYNEQFF.

The genes are TRBV11-3 and TRBJ2-1; no firm D call. The ends were cut back, 4 bases at V and 5 bases at J, with 9 bases in the middle. Germline V gene lookup returns CDR1 SGHNT and CDR2 YENEEA. The CDR3 length is 13 residues. CDR3 residues: CASSSRLDNEQFF. DNA of the CDR3: TGTGCCAGCAGCTCTCGACTTGACAATGAGCAGTTCTTC.

Concerning this clone: Relative to the germline gene, one junction end is altered; a read error may explain this. The chain employs TRBV6-5 and TRBJ1-1, with 9 bases aligning to TRBD1. CDR3 length: 16 amino acids. Germline values: CDR1 MNHEY, CDR2 SVGAGI. The CDR3 reads CASSLRQGGGNTGAFF. For the CDR3, the DNA is TGTGCCAGCAGTTTACGACAGGGGGGCGGGAACACTGGAGCTTTCTTT.

The chain uses TRBV11-2 and TRBJ2-3, with a weak D call TRBD2 (5 bases). CDR3 length equals 14 residues. Between the trimmed V and J ends, which lost 1 base and 3 bases, there was a span of 8 bases. The germline gives CDR1 SGHAT, CDR2 FQNNGV. DNA for the CDR3: TGTGCCAGCAGCTTAGGACGGACTACAGATACGCAGTATTTT. Amino acid sequence: CASSLGRTTDTQYF.

As regards this clone: In the same sample, other DNA sequences code for this CDR3. V usage is TRBV28 and J usage is TRBJ1-2; D remains unclear. The CDR3 has 13 amino acids. CDR1 is MDHEN, CDR2 SYDVKM, per germline. V was pared by 8 bases and J by 4 bases, with 14 bases between. The CDR3 DNA reads as TGTGCCAGCTCCCCCCGCCAGTCCTATGGCTACACCTTC. Amino acid sequence: CASSPRQSYGYTF.